The sample holds many counts of the clone carrying this T cell receptor (beta chain). Antigen unknown. The record originates from a study of T-cell reconstitution after alpha-beta-depleted transplantation in children. The TCRbeta library was prepared with unique molecular identifiers. MiXCR was run by TCRdb on the PCR reads, yielding one entry per CDR3 protein. This table has 70,000 or so distinct CDR3 sequences, 11% appearing once. This CDR3 is built from 16 residues. The germline CDR1 and CDR2 sequences are MDHEN and SYDVKM. The V and J ends lost 6 bases and 2 bases respectively, with 18 bases between them. Whole-study findings and limits: Alpha-beta T cells present about two months after transplant were reported to originate from several hundred expanded graft clones. Once a year had passed after transplant, T-cell counts and diversity came mostly from newly produced T cells.

The sequence derives from a boy younger than 18 with acute myeloid leukemia, due to receive a stem cell transplant. The sequences come from PBMCs, collected before TCRalphabeta/CD19-depleted stem cell transplant. The V and J genes are TRBV28 and TRBJ2-3, with D perhaps TRBD1 (6 bases). CDR3 sequence (DNA): TGTGCCAGCAGAAAGTCTACAGGGCCCTTCACAGATACGCAGTATTTT. This codes for CASRKSTGPFTDTQYF. The complete variable domain, with remaining parts taken from reference TRBV28 and TRBJ2-3, reads DVKVTQSSRYLVKRTGEKVFLECVQDMDHENMFWYRQDPGLGLRLIYFSYDVKMKEKGDIPEGYSVSREKKERFSLILESASTNQTSMYLCASRKSTGPFTDTQYFGPGTRLTVL.